The next 4 T cell receptor beta chains were all read from a single sample in a study of CD8+CD57+ T cells in acquired aplastic anemia. Sequencing was done on patients that had shown CD8+CD57+ cell expansion by flow cytometry. The TCR beta profiling, which covered VDJ combination and CDR3 sequence, was carried out using genomic DNA as the template. Via MiXCR, TCRdb re-called the reads, giving one row per CDR3 protein. The table records over 150,000 distinct CDR3 sequences, 71% of them present only once. Sequencing was done on a sample of sorted CD4+, CD8+, or CD8+CD57+ T cells (not recorded which) from PBMCs. Receptors originate from a human donor with aplastic anemia.

The chain joins TRBV2 to TRBJ2-5; 12 nucleotides line up with TRBD2. After removal of 2 bases from V and 3 bases from J, the junction contained 10 bases not matched to a gene. Germline V lookup: CDR1 SNHLY, CDR2 FYNNEI. The CDR3 runs to 18 residues. CDR3 sequence (DNA): TGTGCCAGCAGTGAAATTCTGGGAAGGACTAGCGGGGAAGAGACCCAGTACTTC. Its protein product is CASSEILGRTSGEETQYF.

This clonotype occurred once. J is TRBJ1-4 and V is TRBV15, with a weak D call TRBD1 (5 bases). Germline V gene lookup returns CDR1 LNHNV and CDR2 YYDKDF (reference sequence). Trimming stripped 0 bases from V and 8 bases from J, with 13 bases between. This CDR3 region has 15 residues. The CDR3 region is CATSRDGAFGEKLFF. The CDR3 nucleotides are TGTGCCACCAGCAGAGATGGGGCTTTCGGGGAAAAACTGTTTTTT.

This clonotype showed up just a few times. V usage is TRBV7-6 and J usage is TRBJ2-1, with TRBD2 identical over 8 bases. V gave up 3 bases and J gave up 0 bases; unmatched junction bases: 1. The CDR3 loop spans 15 amino acids. The germline V gene encodes CDR1 SGHVS and CDR2 FNYEAQ. The CDR3 DNA sequence: TGTGCCAGCAGCTTGAGCGGGGGCTCCTACAATGAGCAGTTCTTC. It encodes CASSLSGGSYNEQFF.

This clonotype occurred once. This sequence joins TRBV15 and TRBJ2-5; the D gene is possibly TRBD2 (5 bases). The V gene's germline CDR1 is LNHNV and CDR2 YYDKDF (reference sequence). The CDR3 runs 15 residues. The ends were cut back, 0 bases at V and 5 bases at J, with 13 bases in the middle. This CDR3 reads CATSRDRASWETQYF. The CDR3 DNA reads TGTGCCACCAGCAGAGATCGGGCTAGCTGGGAGACCCAGTACTTC.